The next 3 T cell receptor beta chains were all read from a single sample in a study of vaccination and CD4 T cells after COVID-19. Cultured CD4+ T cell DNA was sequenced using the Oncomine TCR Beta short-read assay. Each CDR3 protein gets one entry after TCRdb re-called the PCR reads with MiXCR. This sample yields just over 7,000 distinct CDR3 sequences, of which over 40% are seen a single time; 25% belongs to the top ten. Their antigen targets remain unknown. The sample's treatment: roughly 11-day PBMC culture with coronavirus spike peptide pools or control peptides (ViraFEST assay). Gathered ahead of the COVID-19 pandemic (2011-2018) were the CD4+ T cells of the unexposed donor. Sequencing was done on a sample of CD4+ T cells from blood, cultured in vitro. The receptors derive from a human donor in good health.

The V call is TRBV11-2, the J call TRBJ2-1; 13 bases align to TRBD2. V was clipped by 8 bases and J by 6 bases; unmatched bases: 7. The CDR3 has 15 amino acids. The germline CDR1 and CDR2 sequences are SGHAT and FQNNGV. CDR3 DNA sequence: TGTGCCAGCCAACAGGGACTAGCGGGAAGCAATGAGCAGTTCTTC. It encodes CASQQGLAGSNEQFF.

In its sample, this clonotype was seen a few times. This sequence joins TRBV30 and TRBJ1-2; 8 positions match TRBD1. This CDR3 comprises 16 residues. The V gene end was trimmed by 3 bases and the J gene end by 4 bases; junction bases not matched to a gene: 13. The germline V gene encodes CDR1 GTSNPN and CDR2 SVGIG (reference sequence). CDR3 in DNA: TGTGCCTGGAGGTACAGGGGGTTTGGAAAGACCTATGGCTACACCTTC. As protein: CAWRYRGFGKTYGYTF.

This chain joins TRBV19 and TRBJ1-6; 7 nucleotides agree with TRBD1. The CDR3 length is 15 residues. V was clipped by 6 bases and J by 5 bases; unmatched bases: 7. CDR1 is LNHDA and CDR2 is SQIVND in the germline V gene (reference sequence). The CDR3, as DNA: TGTGCCAGTAGCTCCGGACAGGCGCATAATTCACCCCTCCACTTT. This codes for CASSSGQAHNSPLHF. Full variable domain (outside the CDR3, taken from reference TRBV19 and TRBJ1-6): DGGITQSPKYLFRKEGQNVTLSCEQNLNHDAMYWYRQDPGQGLRLIYYSQIVNDFQKGDIAEGYSVSREKKESFPLTVTSAQKNPTAFYLCASSSGQAHNSPLHFGNGTRLTVT.